Each of the 30 T cell receptor beta chains below was sequenced from the same sample in a study of T cells in Graves' hyperthyroidism and ophthalmopathy. It was RNA transcripts that yielded the amplified TCR beta CDR3 regions. First-round RT-PCR with HTBI primers amplified the TCR CDR3 region. From the multiplex PCR reads, TCRdb called clonotypes with MiXCR, one entry per CDR3 protein. The sample has approximately 630,000 distinct CDR3 sequences, roughly 15% seen once. The sequenced sample was blood. The receptors stem from a woman in her twenties or thirties with Graves' hyperthyroidism.

The chain employs TRBV12-3 or TRBV12-4 and TRBJ2-7; D is possibly TRBD2 (6 bases). This CDR3 has 14 residues. Trimming removed 2 bases from V and 5 bases from J, with 13 bases in between. The CDR3 sequence: CASSLSAGRNEQYF. The DNA of the CDR3 is TGTGCCAGCAGTTTATCCGCAGGGAGGAACGAGCAGTACTTC.

This clonotype has at least ten counts. The V gene is TRBV28, the J gene TRBJ1-4; TRBD1 matches 9 bases. Unmatched junction bases numbered 7, after V lost 4 bases and J lost 7 bases. Germline lookup yields CDR1 MDHEN and CDR2 SYDVKM. CDR3 length: 15 residues. This CDR3 reads CASSSRTGASEKLFF. The CDR3 region has the DNA TGTGCCAGCAGTTCGAGGACAGGGGCGAGTGAAAAACTGTTTTTT.

This clonotype was counted many times. This rearrangement joins TRBV3-1 to TRBJ1-4, with TRBD1 matching over 9 bases. CDR1 LGHDT and CDR2 YNNKEL come from the germline V gene (reference sequence). V lost 5 bases and J lost 8; bases outside the gene matches: 3. The CDR3 has 13 amino acids. The CDR3 spells CASSRQGGEKLFF. CDR3 DNA: TGTGCCAGCAGCAGACAGGGGGGCGAAAAACTGTTTTTT.

This clonotype showed up just a few times. J is TRBJ2-1 and V is TRBV4-2; the D gene is possibly TRBD2 (6 bases). The CDR3 length is 16 residues. Germline V CDR1 and CDR2: LGHNA, YNFKEQ. Deletions cut 3 bases from V and 0 bases from J, with 12 bases between. For the CDR3, the DNA is TGTGCCAGCAGCCATCGTGTGCGGGGCTCCTACAATGAGCAGTTCTTC. Protein sequence: CASSHRVRGSYNEQFF.

The V gene is TRBV28, the J gene TRBJ1-4; 7 bases line up with TRBD1. J lost 8 bases, V lost 5 bases, and 5 bases had no gene match. The CDR3 is made up of 13 amino acids. Germline values: CDR1 MDHEN, CDR2 SYDVKM. CDR3 residues: CASSRDRREKLFF. In DNA form, the CDR3 reads TGTGCCAGCAGTCGGGACAGAAGAGAAAAACTGTTTTTT.

This clonotype has at least ten counts. The CDR3 here is CASSQGSEQFF. In nucleotides, the CDR3 is TGTGCCAGCAGCCAAGGTTCAGAGCAGTTCTTC. J is TRBJ2-1 and V is TRBV3-1; D is undetermined. Germline V gene lookup returns CDR1 LGHDT and CDR2 YNNKEL (reference sequence). This CDR3 is 11 amino acids long. Deletions cut 1 base from V and 10 bases from J, with 5 bases between.

The V and J genes are TRBV18 and TRBJ2-7; 8 bases are a match to TRBD2. V was clipped by 2 bases and J by 1 base; unmatched bases: 4. CDR1 and CDR2 (germline): KGHSH, LQKENI. The CDR3 contains 15 residues. This CDR3 reads CASSPSGSGSYEQYF. The CDR3 region has the DNA TGTGCCAGCTCACCAAGCGGGAGCGGTTCCTACGAGCAGTACTTC.

In this sample, this clonotype turned up a few times. The rearrangement joins TRBV11-2 to TRBJ2-7; D ambiguous. V was cut by 2 bases and J by 0 bases, with 8 bases left in between. There are 14 residues in the CDR3. Germline loops: CDR1 SGHAT, CDR2 FQNNGV. The CDR3 bases are TGTGCCAGCAGCTTAAGGCTGAGCTCCTACGAGCAGTACTTC. Protein product: CASSLRLSSYEQYF.

This clonotype was recorded a few times. The chain joins TRBV2 to TRBJ1-3; TRBD1 matches 7 bases. The V segment lost 7 bases and the J segment 2 bases; nucleotides outside the gene matches: 2. The CDR3 is 13 amino acids. Germline values: CDR1 SNHLY, CDR2 FYNNEI. The CDR3 DNA reads TGTGCCAGCACCGGACAGGCTGGAAACACCATATATTTT. It yields the protein CASTGQAGNTIYF.

This clonotype was seen a few times. The chain couples TRBV29-1 to TRBJ2-3, with 8 bases fitting TRBD2. Germline CDR1 reads SQVTM; CDR2 reads ANQGSEA. The CDR3 is made up of 18 amino acids. The V gene end was trimmed by 1 base and the J gene end by 6 bases; junction bases not matched to a gene: 18. CDR3 region: CSVEARGDGLAVADTQYF. CDR3 in DNA: TGCAGCGTTGAAGCGCGGGGGGACGGGCTAGCGGTAGCGGATACGCAGTATTTT.

This chain links TRBV4-2 with TRBJ2-3; perhaps TRBD2 as D (6 bases). Germline lookup yields CDR1 LGHNA and CDR2 YNFKEQ. The V end was cut by 0 bases, the J end by 0 bases, with 19 bases between. The CDR3 has 19 amino acids. In nucleotides, the CDR3 is TGTGCCAGCAGCCAAGAAGCCGTCCCGGCGGGGCCTAGCACAGATACGCAGTATTTT. Translated, it gives CASSQEAVPAGPSTDTQYF.

J is TRBJ2-3 and V is TRBV7-9; 7 nucleotides align to TRBD2. With V trimmed by 5 bases and J by 5 bases, 7 bases remained unmatched. CDR3 size: 14 residues. Germline V CDR1 and CDR2: SEHNR, FQNEAQ (reference sequence). Here the CDR3 reads CASSPPSGGDTQYF. Here the CDR3 DNA reads TGTGCCAGCAGCCCCCCTAGCGGAGGAGATACGCAGTATTTT.

This clonotype was counted a few times. This chain uses TRBV7-2 with TRBJ2-5, with 7 nucleotides matching TRBD1. This CDR3 has 13 residues. Trimming removed 3 bases from V and 7 bases from J; junction bases left unmatched: 5. Per germline, CDR1 SGHTA and CDR2 FQGNSA. The DNA for the CDR3 is TGTGCCAGCAGCTTCACAGGGGTCGGGACCCAGTACTTC. This codes for CASSFTGVGTQYF.

This clonotype was recorded at least ten times. The rearrangement joins TRBV6-1 to TRBJ2-7; possibly TRBD1 for D (5 bases). V lost 5 bases and J 2 bases, leaving 10 bases between the germline ends. Germline V gene data show CDR1 as MNHNS and CDR2 as SASEGT. CDR3 length equals 13 residues. The CDR3 sequence is CASSFQGPYEQYF. CDR3 bases: TGTGCCAGCAGTTTCCAGGGTCCCTACGAGCAGTACTTC.

This clonotype was seen ten or more times. This rearrangement joins TRBV20-1 to TRBJ2-7; D is perhaps TRBD1 or TRBD2 (5 bases each). Germline CDR1 reads DFQATT; CDR2 reads SNEGSKA (reference sequence). V was pared by 2 bases and J by 5 bases, with 19 bases between. This CDR3 comprises 15 residues. The CDR3 region has the DNA TGCAGTGCTAGATATCTTCCCGGGGCGGTCGACGAGCAGTACTTC. Translating it yields CSARYLPGAVDEQYF.

This chain links TRBV5-4 with TRBJ2-1; 8 nucleotides align to TRBD1. The V gene's germline CDR1 is SGHNT and CDR2 YYREEE (reference sequence). V dropped 4 bases and J dropped 6; count of bases not matched to a gene: 9. The CDR3 is made up of 15 amino acids. CDR3 residues: CASSATGTGVNEQFF. Here the CDR3 DNA reads TGTGCCAGCAGCGCGACTGGGACAGGAGTCAATGAGCAGTTCTTC.

This chain links TRBV11-2 with TRBJ2-7; possibly TRBD1 for D (6 bases). V dropped 11 bases and J dropped 6 bases, with 20 bases sitting between them. CDR3 length: 13 amino acids. The germline gives CDR1 SGHAT, CDR2 FQNNGV. In DNA form, the CDR3 reads TGTGCCTGGAGCCCCAGGGGACCCGCCGAGCAGTACTTC. It translates to CAWSPRGPAEQYF.

This clonotype was counted many times. The chain links TRBV6-1 to TRBJ1-1; D remains ambiguous. Germline V gene lookup returns CDR1 MNHNS and CDR2 SASEGT. The CDR3 sequence is 14 residues long. Trimming stripped 3 bases from V and 1 base from J, with 9 bases between. DNA for the CDR3: TGTGCCAGCAGTGAGCGACGCCCGAACACTGAAGCTTTCTTT. Its translation is CASSERRPNTEAFF.

The rearrangement links TRBV20-1 to TRBJ2-2; D not resolved. The CDR3 extends over 12 amino acids. Germline CDR1 and CDR2: DFQATT and SNEGSKA (reference sequence). V lost 4 bases and J 3 bases, leaving 6 bases between the germline ends. The CDR3 sequence is CSATQDTGELFF. CDR3 sequence (DNA): TGCAGTGCTACCCAAGACACCGGGGAGCTGTTTTTT.

In its sample, this clonotype was seen many times. The V and J genes are TRBV27 and TRBJ2-3; the D gene is possibly TRBD1 (6 bases). The CDR3 is 13 residues long. V dropped 10 bases and J dropped 2 bases, with 13 bases sitting between them. In germline, CDR1 is MNHEY, CDR2 SMNVEV (reference sequence). The CDR3 DNA reads as TGTGCCACTCGGGACACTCTCACAGATACGCAGTATTTT. Translation: CATRDTLTDTQYF.

This clonotype was recorded at least ten times. The rearrangement joins TRBV28 to TRBJ2-7; no firm D call. V gave up 3 bases and J gave up 3 bases, with 9 bases separating them. Germline CDR1 is MDHEN and CDR2 is SYDVKM. The CDR3 length is 13 residues. The CDR3 DNA sequence: TGTGCCAGCAGTTTTGGCCCGAACTACGAGCAGTACTTC. It translates to CASSFGPNYEQYF.

The rearrangement joins TRBV5-1 to TRBJ2-7; the match to TRBD1 covers 9 bases. Germline V gene data show CDR1 as SGHRS and CDR2 as YFSETQ. The V gene end was trimmed by 4 bases and the J gene end by 5 bases; junction bases not matched to a gene: 10. There are 15 residues in the CDR3. This CDR3 reads CASSPGTGFQNEQYF. The CDR3 DNA sequence: TGCGCCAGCAGCCCCGGGACAGGGTTCCAGAACGAGCAGTACTTC.

This clonotype was counted between two and nine times. V usage is TRBV30 and J usage is TRBJ1-1; 10 nucleotides line up with TRBD1. CDR1 is GTSNPN and CDR2 is SVGIG in the germline V gene (reference sequence). The length of the CDR3 is 14 residues. V lost 5 bases to trimming and J lost 8 bases; unmatched junction nucleotides: 11. The CDR3 protein is CAWRPLGQGEEAFF. CDR3 sequence (DNA): TGTGCCTGGCGCCCCCTTGGACAGGGGGAAGAAGCTTTCTTT.

The chain employs TRBV9 and TRBJ2-2, with 7 nucleotides matching TRBD1. The V segment lost 4 bases and the J segment 1 base; nucleotides outside the gene matches: 7. CDR1 and CDR2 (germline): SGDLS, YYNGEE. The CDR3 runs to 16 residues. The CDR3 bases are TGTGCCAGCAGCCCCCAGACAGGGCAGAACACCGGGGAGCTGTTTTTT. This encodes CASSPQTGQNTGELFF.

This clonotype was seen just once. The germline gene is not matched at one end of the junction; a read error may be the cause. The chain uses TRBV4-1 and TRBJ2-7; D not certain. The CDR3 length is 15 residues. CDR1 MGHRA and CDR2 YSYEKL come from the germline V gene. CDR3 sequence: CTSSQDDSRSYEQYF. For the CDR3, the DNA is TGCACCAGCAGCCAAGATGACTCCCGCTCCTACGAGCAGTACTTC.

This chain joins TRBV7-9 and TRBJ2-1; D gene uncertain. V was cut by 2 bases and J by 7 bases, with 6 bases left in between. The germline V gene has CDR1 SEHNR and CDR2 FQNEAQ (reference sequence). This CDR3 contains 12 residues. CDR3 sequence (DNA): TGTGCCAGCAGCTTATACAGTAATGAGCAGTTCTTC. Amino acid sequence: CASSLYSNEQFF.

This clonotype appeared many times. The V call is TRBV7-9, the J call TRBJ2-1, with D perhaps given as TRBD1 or TRBD2 (5 bases each). V was trimmed by 4 bases and J by 5 bases, leaving 12 bases between them. The CDR3 is made up of 14 amino acids. The germline V gene encodes CDR1 SEHNR and CDR2 FQNEAQ (reference sequence). The CDR3: CASSSGTGNNEQFF. The CDR3 DNA reads TGTGCCAGCAGCTCAGGGACGGGGAACAATGAGCAGTTCTTC.

This clonotype was detected only once. This chain links TRBV7-2 with TRBJ2-1, with D possibly matching TRBD2 (6 bases). The V gene lost 5 bases and the J gene lost 15 bases, with 17 bases spanning the gap. This CDR3 spans 12 amino acids. Germline V gene sequence: CDR1 SGHTA, CDR2 FQGNSA. The DNA for the CDR3 is TGTGCCAGCAGCCACCTACCGGGAGTACCGTTCTTC. It encodes CASSHLPGVPFF. Based on the CDR3 plus reference TRBV7-2 and TRBJ2-1, the full variable domain is GAGVSQSPSNKVTEKGKDVELRCDPISGHTALYWYRQSLGQGLEFLIYFQGNSAPDKSGLPSDRFSAERTGGSVSTLTIQRTQQEDSAVYLCASSHLPGVPFFGPGTRLTVL.

CDR3 sequence reads: CASSIGGRPGEQFF. The CDR3 DNA reads as TGTGCCAGTAGTATTGGGGGAAGGCCTGGAGAGCAGTTCTTC. The chain combines TRBV19 with TRBJ2-1, with D tentatively TRBD1 or TRBD2 (5 bases each). Germline V gene lookup returns CDR1 LNHDA and CDR2 SQIVND (reference sequence). Trimming cost V 3 bases and J 10 bases, with 16 bases left between them. This CDR3 has 14 residues.

The V call is TRBV24-1, the J call TRBJ2-3, with D possibly matching TRBD1 (5 bases). CDR1 is KGHDR and CDR2 is SFDVKD in the germline V gene. This CDR3 region has 16 residues. V lost 4 bases and J lost 2, with 15 bases in between. CDR3 in amino acids: CATSEGRAGPTDTQYF. DNA of the CDR3: TGTGCCACCAGTGAGGGCAGGGCCGGTCCCACAGATACGCAGTATTTT.